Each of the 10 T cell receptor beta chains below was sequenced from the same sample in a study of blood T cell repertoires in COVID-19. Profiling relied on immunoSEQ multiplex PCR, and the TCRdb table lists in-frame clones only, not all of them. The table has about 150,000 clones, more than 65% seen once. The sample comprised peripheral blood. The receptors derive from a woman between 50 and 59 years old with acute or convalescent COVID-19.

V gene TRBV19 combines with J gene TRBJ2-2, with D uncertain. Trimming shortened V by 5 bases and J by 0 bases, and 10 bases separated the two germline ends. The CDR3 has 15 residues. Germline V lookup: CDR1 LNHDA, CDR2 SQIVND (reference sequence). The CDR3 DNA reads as TGTGCCAGTAGTCCAACTCTTCCGAACACCGGGGAGCTGTTTTTT. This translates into CASSPTLPNTGELFF. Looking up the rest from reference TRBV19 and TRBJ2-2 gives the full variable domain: DGGITQSPKYLFRKEGQNVTLSCEQNLNHDAMYWYRQDPGQGLRLIYYSQIVNDFQKGDIAEGYSVSREKKESFPLTVTSAQKNPTAFYLCASSPTLPNTGELFFGEGSRLTVL.

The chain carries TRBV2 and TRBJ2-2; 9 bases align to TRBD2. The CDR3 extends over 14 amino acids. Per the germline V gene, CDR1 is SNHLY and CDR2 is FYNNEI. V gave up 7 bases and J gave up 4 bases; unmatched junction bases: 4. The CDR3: CASKGLASTGELFF. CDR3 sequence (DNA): TGTGCCAGCAAGGGACTAGCATCCACCGGGGAGCTGTTTTTT.

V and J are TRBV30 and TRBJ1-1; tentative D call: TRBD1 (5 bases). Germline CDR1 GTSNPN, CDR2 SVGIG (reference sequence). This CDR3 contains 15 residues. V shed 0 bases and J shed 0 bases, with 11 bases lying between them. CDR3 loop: CAWSVVTGMNTEAFF. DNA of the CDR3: TGTGCCTGGAGTGTTGTAACAGGAATGAACACTGAAGCTTTCTTT.

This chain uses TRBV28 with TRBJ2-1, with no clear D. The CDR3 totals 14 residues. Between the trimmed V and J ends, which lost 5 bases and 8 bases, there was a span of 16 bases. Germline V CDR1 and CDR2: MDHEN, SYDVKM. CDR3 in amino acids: CASSLHPILDEQFF. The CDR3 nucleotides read TGTGCCAGCAGTCTCCACCCGATACTGGATGAGCAGTTCTTC.

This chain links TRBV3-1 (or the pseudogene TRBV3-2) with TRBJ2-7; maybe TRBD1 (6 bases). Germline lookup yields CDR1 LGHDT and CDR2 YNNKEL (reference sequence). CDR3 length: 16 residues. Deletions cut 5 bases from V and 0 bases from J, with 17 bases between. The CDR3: CASSNTGSLGSYEQYF. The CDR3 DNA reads TGTGCCAGCAGCAATACAGGGTCATTAGGCTCCTACGAGCAGTACTTC.

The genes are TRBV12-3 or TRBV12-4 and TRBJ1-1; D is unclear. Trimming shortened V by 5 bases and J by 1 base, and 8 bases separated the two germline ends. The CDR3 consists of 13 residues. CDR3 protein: CASSPTPNTEAFF. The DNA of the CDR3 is TGTGCCAGCAGTCCGACACCGAACACTGAAGCTTTCTTT.

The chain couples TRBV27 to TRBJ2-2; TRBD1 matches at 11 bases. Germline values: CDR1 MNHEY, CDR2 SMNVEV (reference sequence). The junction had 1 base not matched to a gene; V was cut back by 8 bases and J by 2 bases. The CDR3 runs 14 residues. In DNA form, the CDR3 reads TGTGCCAGCCGGACAGGGGGCAACACCGGGGAGCTGTTTTTT. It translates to CASRTGGNTGELFF.

DNA for the CDR3: TGTGCCAGTAGTACCAGACAGGGCAGCTCTGGAAACACCATATATTTT. It codes for CASSTRQGSSGNTIYF. The chain combines TRBV19 with TRBJ1-3; 7 bases line up with TRBD1. This CDR3 is 16 amino acids long. In germline, CDR1 is LNHDA, CDR2 SQIVND (reference sequence). V shed 4 bases and J 0 bases; nucleotides not matched to a gene: 6.

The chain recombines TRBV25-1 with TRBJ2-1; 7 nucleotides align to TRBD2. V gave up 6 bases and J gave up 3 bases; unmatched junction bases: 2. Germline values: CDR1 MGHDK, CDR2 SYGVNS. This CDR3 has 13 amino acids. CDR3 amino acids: CASRRTSYNEQFF. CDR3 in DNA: TGTGCCAGCAGGAGGACTAGCTACAATGAGCAGTTCTTC.

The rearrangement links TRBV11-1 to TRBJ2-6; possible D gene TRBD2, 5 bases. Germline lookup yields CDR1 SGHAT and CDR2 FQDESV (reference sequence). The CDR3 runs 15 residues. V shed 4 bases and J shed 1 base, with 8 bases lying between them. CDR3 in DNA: TGTGCCAGCAGCTCGAGGGTTTCTGGGGCCAACGTCCTGACTTTC. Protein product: CASSSRVSGANVLTF.